This entry is about one T cell receptor beta chain. The data are from a study of blood T cell repertoires in COVID-19. Profiled with immunoSEQ multiplex PCR; TCRdb holds only in-frame clones, not every one. The sample includes fewer than 350,000 clones, 87% of them seen just once. The TCR originated in a woman aged 40 to 50 who had recovered from COVID-19. Sequencing input: PBMCs or T cells enriched from blood (not recorded which).

The CDR3 nucleotides are TGTGCCAGCAGCTACCAGGGGGGTAGCTCCTACGAGCAGTACTTC. It is translated as CASSYQGGSSYEQYF. The chain is built from TRBV7-2 and TRBJ2-7; tentative D call: TRBD1 (7 bases). The CDR3 is 15 residues long. Trimming left V 4 bases short and J 0 bases short, with 13 bases between. The germline CDR1 and CDR2 sequences are SGHTA and FQGNSA.